This T cell receptor beta chain was captured in a study of glioma-infiltrating T cells. Amplification of TCR alpha and beta CDR3 regions from RNA used iRepertoire nested multiplex PCR. TCRdb itself ran the multiplex PCR reads through MiXCR, one entry per CDR3 protein. In the table there are 150,000 or so distinct CDR3 sequences, 30% to 40% of which are singletons. CDR3 length equals 17 residues. The V and J ends lost 1 base and 7 bases, in that order; junction bases with no gene match: 13. Germline CDR1 and CDR2: SGHVS and FQNEAQ. This clonotype turned up a few times. This rearrangement joins TRBV7-8 to TRBJ2-7; TRBD2 aligns across 10 bases. This clonotype was sampled from a human donor with low-grade glioma or glioblastoma, undergoing nonglioma brain surgery, or in good health (not recorded which). Sequencing was performed on glioma tissue, nonneoplastic brain tissue, or PBMCs (not recorded which). The CDR3 loop is CASSLDWPAGGPGEQYF. In DNA, the CDR3 is TGTGCCAGCAGCTTAGACTGGCCAGCGGGAGGGCCGGGGGAGCAGTACTTC.